The next 22 T cell receptor beta chains were all read from a single sample in a study of siplizumab effects on memory and regulatory T cells. The repertoire was sequenced with immunoSEQ multiplex PCR; TCRdb's copy has only in-frame clones and lacks some. In the table there are more than 95,000 clones, about 93% of which are singletons. The specimen sequenced was CD4+ T cells sorted from blood. The origin of the receptors is a human donor in good health.

This chain connects TRBV2 to TRBJ2-7, with unresolved D. Germline V lookup: CDR1 SNHLY, CDR2 FYNNEI. This CDR3 has 11 amino acids. The V gene lost 3 bases and the J gene lost 4 bases, with 4 bases spanning the gap. The DNA for the CDR3 is TGTGCCAGCAGTGAGGAATACGAGCAGTACTTC. The encoded protein is CASSEEYEQYF.

The chain is built from TRBV15 and TRBJ2-2; D is unresolved. Germline loops: CDR1 LNHNV, CDR2 YYDKDF (reference sequence). V lost 3 bases and J lost 1, with 6 bases in between. The CDR3 contains 14 residues. The CDR3: CATSSGRNTGELFF. The DNA for the CDR3 is TGTGCCACCAGCAGTGGCAGGAACACCGGGGAGCTGTTTTTT.

The chain carries TRBV5-4 and TRBJ2-1, with 8 nucleotides matching TRBD2. The germline gives CDR1 SGHNT, CDR2 YYREEE (reference sequence). J lost 0 bases, V lost 2 bases, and 1 base had no gene match. The CDR3 has 15 amino acids. The CDR3 nucleotides read TGTGCCAGCAGCTTAGCGGGAGACTCCTACAATGAGCAGTTCTTC. The encoded protein is CASSLAGDSYNEQFF.

The rearrangement joins TRBV9 to TRBJ1-3; D not resolved. The CDR3 spans 15 residues. CDR1 and CDR2 from the germline V gene are SGDLS and YYNGEE. V was shortened by 2 bases and J by 2 bases, with 11 bases between the two germline ends. CDR3 nucleotide sequence: TGTGCCAGCAGCGTGGTCTCCGGGGCTGGAAACACCATATATTTT. Protein product: CASSVVSGAGNTIYF.

This sequence joins TRBV27 and TRBJ2-1; TRBD1 matches 9 bases. V shed 3 bases, J shed 2 bases, and the junction held 2 bases outside the gene matches. CDR1 is MNHEY, CDR2 SMNVEV, per germline (reference sequence). CDR3 size: 15 residues. CDR3 nucleotide sequence: TGTGCCAGCAGTTTGCGACAGGGGGCCTACAATGAGCAGTTCTTC. Translation gives CASSLRQGAYNEQFF.

This sequence joins TRBV23-1 and TRBJ2-1, with 12 bases fitting TRBD1. Being an ORF, TRBV23-1 has a function that is uncertain. J was trimmed by 9 bases and V by 4 bases; bases with no gene match: 7. The CDR3 is made up of 15 amino acids. CDR3 bases: TGCGCCAGCAGTCCGCAGGGACAGGGGGCTTGTGAGCAGTTCTTC. This gives the protein CASSPQGQGACEQFF.

This clone was seen just once. This rearrangement joins TRBV13 to TRBJ2-5; 7 bases align to TRBD1. This CDR3 is built from 15 residues. Germline-derived CDR1 and CDR2 are PRHDT and FYEKMQ (reference sequence). J lost 3 bases, V lost 5 bases, and 9 bases had no gene match. As DNA, the CDR3 is TGTGCCAGCAGCCCAAAGGGACAGAAAAAAGAGACCCAGTACTTC. This translates into CASSPKGQKKETQYF.

The chain has TRBV9 and TRBJ2-3; 12 positions agree with TRBD2. With V trimmed by 7 bases and J by 6 bases, 9 bases remained unmatched. CDR1 and CDR2 from the germline V gene are SGDLS and YYNGEE. The length of the CDR3 is 15 residues. This CDR3 is CASGLGLAGGDTQYF. The CDR3 DNA is TGTGCCAGCGGCCTGGGGCTAGCGGGAGGGGATACGCAGTATTTT.

The gene calls are TRBV7-9 and TRBJ1-3; TRBD1 might be the D (6 bases). Trimming left V 6 bases short and J 2 bases short, with 8 bases between. CDR1 and CDR2 from the germline V gene are SEHNR and FQNEAQ (reference sequence). The CDR3 length is 13 residues. The CDR3 nucleotides are TGTGCCAGCAGAGGGGGGGCTGGAAACACCATATATTTT. It translates to CASRGGAGNTIYF.

The rearrangement joins TRBV7-2 to TRBJ2-7, with TRBD2 matching 8 bases. Unmatched junction bases numbered 7, after V lost 5 bases and J lost 4 bases. This CDR3 contains 14 residues. Germline CDR1 is SGHTA and CDR2 is FQGNSA. Here the CDR3 DNA reads TGTGCCAGCAGCAGCGGGAGCGGGAGATACGAGCAGTACTTC. Protein: CASSSGSGRYEQYF.

This chain uses TRBV5-1 with TRBJ1-2; D gene ambiguous. V dropped 0 bases and J dropped 8 bases, with 14 bases sitting between them. Germline assignment: CDR1 SGHRS and CDR2 YFSETQ. There are 14 residues in the CDR3. The CDR3 reads CASSLDTRSGGYTF. DNA for the CDR3: TGCGCCAGCAGCTTGGATACGCGATCGGGCGGCTACACCTTC.

This chain connects TRBV7-9 to TRBJ1-2; 7 bases are shared with TRBD1. Germline V gene lookup returns CDR1 SEHNR and CDR2 FQNEAQ (reference sequence). Trimming took 3 bases from V and 0 from J; bases not matched to a gene: 13. The CDR3 has 18 amino acids. The CDR3: CASSFYRQGKSPNYGYTF. CDR3 coding DNA: TGTGCCAGCAGCTTTTATCGACAGGGAAAGTCTCCTAACTATGGCTACACCTTC.

This chain joins TRBV30 and TRBJ2-6; unclear D gene. Trimming shortened V by 6 bases and J by 0 bases, and 3 bases separated the two germline ends. Germline values: CDR1 GTSNPN, CDR2 SVGIG (reference sequence). The CDR3 has 12 residues. The CDR3 loop is CACSSGANVLTF. As DNA, the CDR3 is TGTGCCTGCAGCTCTGGGGCCAACGTCCTGACTTTC.

The V call is TRBV2, the J call TRBJ2-7; D call uncertain. This CDR3 has 14 residues. Germline lookup yields CDR1 SNHLY and CDR2 FYNNEI. Trimming shortened V by 7 bases and J by 0 bases, and 13 bases separated the two germline ends. The chain's CDR3 is CASTRQASSYEQYF. As DNA, the CDR3 is TGTGCCAGCACTCGGCAGGCTAGCTCCTACGAGCAGTACTTC.

The V gene is TRBV5-6, the J gene TRBJ2-3; 7 nucleotides line up with TRBD1. Unmatched junction bases numbered 6, after V lost 4 bases and J lost 1 base. The germline V gene has CDR1 SGHDT and CDR2 YYEEEE. This CDR3 region has 15 residues. The CDR3 coding sequence is TGTGCCAGCAGCCTGACAGGGCAAGGCACAGATACGCAGTATTTT. Translated: CASSLTGQGTDTQYF.

The chain has TRBV7-9 and TRBJ1-4; D perhaps matches TRBD1 (5 bases). The germline V gene encodes CDR1 SEHNR and CDR2 FQNEAQ (reference sequence). The CDR3 has 16 residues. With 5 bases removed from V and 3 bases from J, the gap between germline ends came to 16 bases. This chain's CDR3 is CASSLTEGLSNEKLFF. CDR3 nucleotide sequence: TGTGCCAGCAGCCTCACCGAGGGGTTGTCTAATGAAAAACTGTTTTTT.

CDR3 DNA sequence: TGTGCCAGCAGTGAAGCGGCAGGAGGGTTCAAAAAACTGTTTTTT. Translation: CASSEAAGGFKKLFF. This chain joins TRBV6-1 and TRBJ1-4; D is uncertain. CDR1 is MNHNS and CDR2 is SASEGT in the germline V gene. CDR3 length equals 15 residues. Trimming pared 0 bases from V and 9 bases from J, leaving 14 bases between.

J is TRBJ2-2 and V is TRBV12-5; 9 bases map to TRBD2. V was clipped by 3 bases and J by 1 base; unmatched bases: 0. CDR3 length: 15 residues. The V gene's germline CDR1 is LGHNT and CDR2 FRNRAP. For the CDR3, the DNA is TGTGCTAGTGGTTTACTAGCGGGGAACACCGGGGAGCTGTTTTTT. This sequence encodes CASGLLAGNTGELFF.

This clone was observed a single time. J is TRBJ2-3 and V is TRBV6-5; D not certain. This CDR3 has 14 amino acids. Trimming removed 0 bases at V and 1 base at J, with 5 bases between. Germline-derived CDR1 and CDR2 are MNHEY and SVGAGI. The CDR3 DNA reads TGTGCCAGCAGTTACTCGATTGGCACAGATACGCAGTATTTT. Residues: CASSYSIGTDTQYF.

This clone was detected once. The CDR3 sequence: CASGQGTYEQYF. In nucleotides, the CDR3 is TGTGCCAGTGGACAGGGAACCTACGAGCAGTACTTC. The chain couples TRBV28 to TRBJ2-7, with 8 positions matching TRBD1. CDR1 and CDR2 from the germline V gene are MDHEN and SYDVKM. The CDR3 extends over 12 amino acids. The V segment lost 9 bases and the J segment 2 bases; nucleotides outside the gene matches: 3.

The chain links TRBV11-2 to TRBJ2-7, with 7 bases matching TRBD2. V was pared by 1 base and J by 3 bases, with 9 bases of the junction left unmatched. This CDR3 has 16 amino acids. Germline V gives CDR1 SGHAT, CDR2 FQNNGV. CDR3 DNA: TGTGCCAGCAGCTTAGTTTCGGGACTACTATTCTACGAGCAGTACTTC. Amino acids: CASSLVSGLLFYEQYF. The variable domain in full, with the rest retrieved from reference TRBV11-2 and TRBJ2-7, is EAGVAQSPRYKIIEKRQSVAFWCNPISGHATLYWYQQILGQGPKLLIQFQNNGVVDDSQLPKDRFSAERLKGVDSTLKIQPAKLEDSAVYLCASSLVSGLLFYEQYFGPGTRLTVT.

The sample holds a few counts of this clone. The chain links TRBV9 to TRBJ1-1; TRBD1 aligns across 10 bases. The trim removed 4 bases at V and 2 bases at J, leaving 5 bases unmatched. This CDR3 is 15 amino acids long. Germline assignment: CDR1 SGDLS and CDR2 YYNGEE. The CDR3 DNA follows: TGTGCCAGCAGCACAACGACAGGGGGCAACACTGAAGCTTTCTTT. Translating gives CASSTTTGGNTEAFF.